The clone carrying this T cell receptor (beta chain) was observed a handful of times. Its target is unknown. CDR1 and CDR2 (germline): KGHDR, SFDVKD. CDR3 length: 15 residues. Losses at the gene ends were 7 bases for V and 2 bases for J; bases not matched to a gene: 7. The record originates from a study of regulatory T cells in long-lasting Graves disease. Study-level points and caveats: When disease was persistent, TRBV28, TRBJ1-2 and TRBJ2-5 were the favored segments. With a small sample size, accuracy may have been reduced. In persistent patients, shared public clonotypes (roughly 2,700) outnumbered those in new patients (nearly 1,000).

The TCR beta library used iRepertoire HTBI primers with Arm-PCR amplification of CDR3. TCRdb analysed the multiplex PCR reads with MiXCR anew, one entry per CDR3 protein. The data hold under 450,000 distinct CDR3 sequences, with around 20% observed a single time. The time point is: persistent/refractory GD, antithyroid drugs over 5 years with positive TRAb. Researchers made the TCR library from RNA that was extracted from PBMCs. Each patient gave around 10 milliliters of EDTA-anticoagulated peripheral blood. The sample consisted of peripheral blood mononuclear cells (PBMCs), taken when the disease was refractory, from a patient treated with antithyroid drugs. This chain links TRBV24-1 with TRBJ1-1, with 9 nucleotides matching TRBD1. This clonotype originated in a female donor with Graves disease. The CDR3 reads CATRTGTGPNTEAFF. The CDR3 DNA reads as TGTGCCACCAGGACCGGGACAGGGCCAAACACTGAAGCTTTCTTT.